This T cell receptor (beta chain) was observed in a study of shared clonotypes between healthy human individuals. Naive-designated CD8 cells lacked CD45RO, were positively enriched for CCR7, and omitted terminally differentiated effector memory CD45RA+ cells. CDR1 and CDR2 (germline): SGDLS, YYNGEE. CDR3 length: 15 residues. Between the trimmed V and J ends, which lost 0 bases and 1 base, there was a span of 9 bases. Each replicate PCR on the sorted subsets used 200 ng DNA (about 30,000 T cell genomes). The data were produced by immunoSEQ multiplex PCR, yet TCRdb's version contains in-frame clones alone and is incomplete. The sample records about 2.2 million clones, 85% to 95% being singletons.

The sample comprised naive CD8+ T cells from PBMCs. V and J are TRBV9 and TRBJ2-3, with D possibly being TRBD2 (6 bases). This clonotype originated in a man younger than 35 in good health. Some clones in this sample may be carry-over from other donors' samples. This CDR3 is CASSVEPSGTDTQYF. The CDR3 DNA reads as TGTGCCAGCAGCGTAGAGCCTAGCGGCACAGATACGCAGTATTTT.